The 8 T cell receptor beta chains listed next were all sequenced from one sample in a study of cytomegalovirus exposure and HLA in healthy donors. The PCR was carried out with 60 Vbeta primers and 13 Jbeta primers. Repertoires were generated with immunoSEQ multiplex PCR, while TCRdb's copy carries only in-frame clones and drops some. The sample records fewer than 200,000 clones, roughly 80% being singletons. The sample consisted of PBMCs. The receptor set was obtained from a male donor in good health and CMV-seronegative.

V is TRBV13 and J is TRBJ1-2; perhaps TRBD1 as D (6 bases). The germline V gene encodes CDR1 PRHDT and CDR2 FYEKMQ (reference sequence). This CDR3 comprises 14 residues. The V and J ends lost 2 bases and 4 bases respectively, with 11 bases between them. CDR3 nucleotide sequence: TGTGCCAGCAGCTTAAGGGGGATGATCTATGGCTACACCTTC. Its translation: CASSLRGMIYGYTF.

About this clone itself: Other DNA sequences in the same sample also yield this CDR3. This chain connects TRBV19 to TRBJ1-1, with a tentative D call TRBD1 (6 bases). The length of the CDR3 is 13 residues. Trimming removed 1 base at V and 5 bases at J, with 8 bases between. In germline, CDR1 is LNHDA, CDR2 SQIVND (reference sequence). The CDR3 protein is CASSIVQGTEAFF. The DNA for the CDR3 is TGTGCCAGTAGTATAGTCCAGGGGACTGAAGCTTTCTTT. Combining the CDR3 with reference TRBV19 and TRBJ1-1 gives the whole variable domain DGGITQSPKYLFRKEGQNVTLSCEQNLNHDAMYWYRQDPGQGLRLIYYSQIVNDFQKGDIAEGYSVSREKKESFPLTVTSAQKNPTAFYLCASSIVQGTEAFFGQGTRLTVV.

This chain connects TRBV28 to TRBJ1-2, with D tentatively TRBD1 (6 bases). Deletions cut 6 bases from V and 5 bases from J, with 16 bases between. Germline CDR1 and CDR2: MDHEN and SYDVKM. The CDR3 extends over 14 amino acids. Here the CDR3 DNA reads TGTGCCAGCAGCACAACTACCGGGACATATGGCTACACCTTC. This encodes CASSTTTGTYGYTF.

The V and J genes are TRBV6-6 and TRBJ2-5; TRBD1 agrees at 10 bases. The V segment lost 6 bases and the J segment 5 bases; nucleotides outside the gene matches: 6. The CDR3 has 14 residues. The germline CDR1 and CDR2 sequences are MNHNY and SVGAGI (reference sequence). The CDR3 DNA sequence: TGTGCCAGCAGCCGACAGGGGGCCGGGGAGACCCAGTACTTC. It is translated as CASSRQGAGETQYF.

The J gene is TRBJ1-6, the V gene TRBV7-9, with D maybe TRBD1 (6 bases). This CDR3 has 16 residues. CDR1 SEHNR and CDR2 FQNEAQ come from the germline V gene (reference sequence). V was pared by 5 bases and J by 10 bases, with 21 bases between. The CDR3 DNA is TGTGCCAGCAGCAATATACAGGGCGGGGGGCGGTCACCCCTCCACTTT. This translates into CASSNIQGGGRSPLHF.

This clone was observed a few times. The chain carries TRBV5-5 and TRBJ2-7; unclear D gene. V was shortened by 7 bases and J by 1 base, with 15 bases between the two germline ends. This CDR3 has 14 amino acids. Germline assignment: CDR1 SGHKS and CDR2 YYEKEE (reference sequence). CDR3 region: CASGLRVGSYEQYF. The CDR3 DNA follows: TGTGCCAGCGGCCTTCGGGTGGGTTCCTACGAGCAGTACTTC.

The chain carries TRBV27 and TRBJ2-7; TRBD2 aligns across 10 bases. V shed 6 bases and J 4 bases; nucleotides not matched to a gene: 6. Looked up from germline, CDR1 is MNHEY and CDR2 is SMNVEV (reference sequence). The CDR3 has 14 amino acids. The CDR3 region is CASSPSSGSYEQYF. The CDR3, as DNA: TGTGCCAGCAGCCCCTCTAGCGGGAGTTACGAGCAGTACTTC.

This clone was counted a single time. This chain uses TRBV5-5 with TRBJ2-3; 12 nucleotides match TRBD2. Germline V CDR1 and CDR2: SGHKS, YYEKEE (reference sequence). Unmatched junction bases numbered 5, after V lost 4 bases and J lost 2 bases. This CDR3 spans 16 amino acids. CDR3 sequence: CASSVTSGGVTDTQYF. CDR3 sequence (DNA): TGTGCCAGCAGCGTGACTAGCGGGGGAGTCACAGATACGCAGTATTTT.